Each of the 26 T cell receptor beta chains below was sequenced from the same sample in a study of molecular identifiers for immune sequencing clone quantification. MiXCR was run by TCRdb on the PCR reads, yielding one entry per CDR3 protein. Among 400,000 to 600,000 distinct CDR3 sequences listed, 20% to 25% were seen once. What was sequenced was naive CD8+ T cells from blood, with Jurkat cell RNA spiked in. Subset reported: FACS-sorted CD8+CD4-CCR7+CD45RA+ naive T cells. The receptor set was obtained from a human donor in good health. Some libraries in this study had Jurkat cell RNA spiked in.

The gene calls are TRBV11-2 and TRBJ1-2; no definite D call. The CDR3 length is 13 residues. Per germline, CDR1 SGHAT and CDR2 FQNNGV. The V and J ends lost 1 base and 4 bases respectively, with 7 bases between them. DNA for the CDR3: TGTGCCAGCAGCTTAGGGGCACTCTATGGCTACACCTTC. Its translation is CASSLGALYGYTF.

About this clonotype itself: A much larger clone lies a single base off, so this may be a read error. This chain joins TRBV18 and TRBJ2-4; D gene uncertain. Germline V gene data show CDR1 as KGHSH and CDR2 as LQKENI. The length of the CDR3 is 14 residues. This chain's CDR3 is CACSPRPPHNIQYF. DNA for the CDR3: TGTGCCTGCTCACCGCGGCCCCCCCATAACATTCAGTACTTC.

This rearrangement joins TRBV7-3 to TRBJ2-3, with D uncertain. CDR1 and CDR2 (germline): SGHTA, FQGTGA. The germline V and J ends were trimmed by 2 bases and 2 bases, with 11 bases remaining between them. The CDR3 totals 15 residues. In DNA form, the CDR3 reads TGTGCCAGCAGCTTAGGGGATTTCCCCACAGATACGCAGTATTTT. The encoded protein is CASSLGDFPTDTQYF.

The sample holds a few counts of this clonotype. This sequence joins TRBV9 and TRBJ2-1, with 13 bases matching TRBD2. The junction had 13 bases not matched to a gene; V was cut back by 0 bases and J by 10 bases. Per the germline V gene, CDR1 is SGDLS and CDR2 is YYNGEE. CDR3 size: 18 residues. Here the CDR3 DNA reads TGTGCCAGCAGCGTAGCTCCTACGACTAGCGGGAGGCGCTGGGAGCAGTTCTTC. It codes for CASSVAPTTSGRRWEQFF.

This clonotype was seen ten or more times. V gene TRBV28 combines with J gene TRBJ2-7, with TRBD1 as a possible D gene (6 bases). This CDR3 has 14 residues. Germline loops: CDR1 MDHEN, CDR2 SYDVKM. V was shortened by 4 bases and J by 7 bases, with 17 bases between the two germline ends. CDR3 DNA sequence: TGTGCCAGCAGTTCACGGGACACCCCCAGGGAGCAGTACTTC. It encodes CASSSRDTPREQYF.

This clonotype was observed a handful of times. J is TRBJ2-7 and V is TRBV4-3; no reliable D call. The CDR3 sequence is 15 residues long. Germline V CDR1 and CDR2: LGHNA, YSLEER. Trimming stripped 0 bases from V and 2 bases from J, with 11 bases between. This CDR3 is CASSQDRNVAYEQYF. The CDR3 region has the DNA TGCGCCAGCAGCCAAGATCGGAACGTAGCCTACGAGCAGTACTTC.

There are a few counts of this clonotype. The chain employs TRBV25-1 and TRBJ2-7; 12 bases are shared with TRBD1. Germline CDR1 MGHDK, CDR2 SYGVNS. The CDR3 is 14 amino acids. Trimming at V came to 5 bases and at J to 8 bases, leaving 7 bases not matched to a gene. CDR3 protein: CASSPIGTGGKQYF. CDR3 coding DNA: TGTGCCAGCAGTCCCATTGGGACAGGGGGCAAGCAGTACTTC.

A note on this clonotype: A read error may be the cause here, since a much bigger clone is one base away. The V gene is TRBV20-1, the J gene TRBJ2-1; D might be TRBD2 (7 bases). V lost 0 bases and J 9 bases, leaving 18 bases between the germline ends. The CDR3 has 15 residues. CDR1 and CDR2 from the germline V gene are DFQATT and SNEGSKA (reference sequence). CDR3 sequence: CSARDESRGAGEQFF. In DNA, the CDR3 is TGCAGTGCTAGAGATGAAAGCCGGGGGGCTGGTGAGCAGTTCTTC.

This clonotype was detected a few times. The rearrangement uses TRBV2 and TRBJ2-7; the D gene is possibly TRBD1 (5 bases). The length of the CDR3 is 15 residues. Trimming cost V 7 bases and J 3 bases, with 19 bases left between them. Germline values: CDR1 SNHLY, CDR2 FYNNEI. The CDR3 region has the DNA TGTGCCAGCACGCCCAGGGAATCCTTGGGCTACGAGCAGTACTTC. Translation: CASTPRESLGYEQYF. Full variable domain (remainder filled in from reference TRBV2 and TRBJ2-7): EPEVTQTPSHQVTQMGQEVILRCVPISNHLYFYWYRQILGQKVEFLVSFYNNEISEKSEIFDDQFSVERPDGSNFTLKIRSTKLEDSAMYFCASTPRESLGYEQYFGPGTRLTVT.

This clonotype has ten or more counts. V usage is TRBV5-1 and J usage is TRBJ2-7; D is perhaps TRBD1 or TRBD2 (5 bases each). This CDR3 region has 14 residues. The V end lost 4 bases, the J end lost 0 bases, and 11 bases lay between the germline ends. The germline V gene encodes CDR1 SGHRS and CDR2 YFSETQ. In DNA form, the CDR3 reads TGCGCCAGCAGCCCGGGACCGTTCTCCTACGAGCAGTACTTC. Protein: CASSPGPFSYEQYF.

This clonotype was recorded many times. This sequence joins TRBV29-1 and TRBJ2-5; D unresolved. The CDR3 sequence is 12 residues long. Germline loops: CDR1 SQVTM, CDR2 ANQGSEA. Trimming removed 4 bases at V and 2 bases at J, with 8 bases between. CDR3 in DNA: TGCAGCGTTGGCAGTCCTCAAGAGACCCAGTACTTC. It is translated as CSVGSPQETQYF.

Only a few counts were recorded for this clonotype. This chain joins TRBV7-7 and TRBJ2-2; no clear D. The length of the CDR3 is 15 residues. Germline V CDR1 and CDR2: SSHAT, FNYEAQ (reference sequence). Deletions cut 1 base from V and 4 bases from J, with 10 bases between. CDR3 nucleotides: TGTGCCAGCAGCTTAGGAACGGACCCCACCGGGGAGCTGTTTTTT. The encoded protein is CASSLGTDPTGELFF.

On this clonotype itself: A much larger clone lies a single base off, so this may be a read error. The chain is built from TRBV27 and TRBJ2-7, with D maybe TRBD2 (5 bases). CDR1 is MNHEY, CDR2 SMNVEV, per germline (reference sequence). The CDR3 length is 12 residues. The CDR3 sequence: CASSLGLGEQHF. The DNA for the CDR3 is TGTGCCAGCAGCCTAGGACTCGGGGAGCAGCACTTC.

Remarks on this clonotype: No conserved phenylalanine or tryptophan ends this CDR3, so it is likely a read error. The rearrangement links TRBV20-1 to TRBJ2-2; maybe TRBD1 (5 bases). The CDR3 length is 13 residues. V was clipped by 7 bases and J by 8 bases, with 17 bases between them. CDR1 and CDR2 from the germline V gene are DFQATT and SNEGSKA (reference sequence). CDR3 sequence: CSGFDSNSGELFL. The CDR3 DNA follows: TGCAGTGGCTTCGACAGCAACTCGGGGGAGCTGTTTCTT.

With regard to this clonotype: A much larger clone differs by one base, so this may be a read error. The chain is built from TRBV20-1 and TRBJ2-4; D gene uncertain. V was trimmed by 3 bases and J by 0 bases, leaving 12 bases between them. CDR3 size: 15 residues. The germline CDR1 and CDR2 sequences are DFQATT and SNEGSKA (reference sequence). The CDR3 bases are TGCAGTGCTAGTAGGTCATCCGAAGCCAAAAACATTCAGTACTTC. It codes for CSASRSSEAKNIQYF.

The sample holds many counts of this clonotype. The V and J genes are TRBV6-2 or TRBV6-3 and TRBJ2-3; 8 nucleotides line up with TRBD1. Germline values: CDR1 MNHEY, CDR2 SVGEGT. V was pared by 2 bases and J by 2 bases, with 6 bases of the junction left unmatched. The CDR3 is made up of 16 amino acids. DNA for the CDR3: TGTGCCAGCAGTTACGAGGAGGACAGGGTCACAGATACGCAGTATTTT. Its protein is CASSYEEDRVTDTQYF.

This clonotype was detected ten times or more. The J gene is TRBJ2-3, the V gene TRBV12-3 or TRBV12-4; 8 positions match TRBD1. After removal of 10 bases from V and 2 bases from J, the junction contained 5 bases not matched to a gene. There are 13 residues in the CDR3. Here the CDR3 DNA reads TGTGCCACACAGGGGGACCACACAGATACGCAGTATTTT. Its protein product is CATQGDHTDTQYF.

A few counts support this clonotype. The chain couples TRBV6-5 to TRBJ2-1, with unresolved D. Germline-derived CDR1 and CDR2 are MNHEY and SVGAGI. The V gene lost 6 bases and the J gene lost 0 bases, with 12 bases spanning the gap. The CDR3 covers 15 residues. This CDR3 reads CASSVGPSSYNEQFF. The CDR3 DNA is TGTGCCAGCAGCGTGGGCCCTAGCTCCTACAATGAGCAGTTCTTC.

The chain employs TRBV24-1 and TRBJ2-2; D is uncertain. The CDR3 runs to 12 residues. Germline V lookup: CDR1 KGHDR, CDR2 SFDVKD. V lost 4 bases to trimming and J lost 3 bases, with 2 bases between them. The CDR3 DNA follows: TGTGCCACCAGTGAATACACCGGGGAGCTGTTTTTT. Translated, it gives CATSEYTGELFF.

The table lists this clonotype with many counts. A read error may account for a junction end that differs from germline. The chain carries TRBV5-5 and TRBJ1-1, with D hard to call. The CDR3 is 12 residues long. The V gene's germline CDR1 is SGHKS and CDR2 YYEKEE (reference sequence). For the CDR3, the DNA is TGTGCCAGCAGCTTAGGTTTGGCCTCCGCTGTCTTT. This gives the protein CASSLGLASAVF. The full variable domain, rest sourced from reference TRBV5-5 and TRBJ1-1, is DAGVTQSPTHLIKTRGQQVTLRCSPISGHKSVSWYQQVLGQGPQFIFQYYEKEERGRGNFPDRFSARQFPNYSSELNVNALLLGDSALYLCASSLGLASAVFGQGTRLTVV.

Only a few counts were recorded for this clonotype. V usage is TRBV6-2 or TRBV6-3 and J usage is TRBJ1-5; D is undetermined. The V gene's germline CDR1 is MNHEY and CDR2 SVGEGT. The V and J ends lost 2 bases and 5 bases respectively, with 7 bases between them. This CDR3 contains 13 residues. CDR3 nucleotide sequence: TGTGCCAGCAGTTACAAACCCGATCAGCCCCAGCATTTT. Protein sequence: CASSYKPDQPQHF.

This clonotype came up many times. The V call is TRBV7-9, the J call TRBJ2-3; D may be TRBD1 or TRBD2 (5 bases each). V shed 7 bases and J shed 0 bases, with 11 bases lying between them. This CDR3 spans 14 amino acids. CDR1 and CDR2 (germline): SEHNR, FQNEAQ (reference sequence). The CDR3 coding sequence is TGTGCCAGCATCCGGGGCCTTAGCACAGATACGCAGTATTTT. Translation: CASIRGLSTDTQYF.

Concerning this clonotype itself: No DNA is shown, since the ends of the CDR3 on it are uncertain; the CDR3 is the one TCRdb lists. The chain couples TRBV27 to TRBJ2-2; the D call of TRBD1 is as the table states it, not checked on the DNA. The CDR3 is made up of 14 amino acids, end residues included. The germline V gene has CDR1 MNHEY and CDR2 SMNVEV (reference sequence). CDR3 amino acids: CASSSSGLSGELFF.

This clonotype was seen ten or more times. V and J are TRBV4-1 and TRBJ2-5; no clear D gene. The germline V gene encodes CDR1 MGHRA and CDR2 YSYEKL. The CDR3 runs 17 residues. V was shortened by 0 bases and J by 2 bases, with 16 bases between the two germline ends. The CDR3 here is CASSQDSVRSVQETQYF. The CDR3 DNA follows: TGCGCCAGCAGCCAAGATAGTGTTCGATCGGTTCAAGAGACCCAGTACTTC.

This clonotype was seen repeatedly, ten times or more. CDR3 bases: TGCGCCAGCAGCCAAGGCCAGGGGGCAGATGAGCAGTTCTTC. Amino acid sequence: CASSQGQGADEQFF. V gene TRBV4-1 combines with J gene TRBJ2-1; TRBD1 matches at 8 bases. Germline CDR1 reads MGHRA; CDR2 reads YSYEKL. The CDR3 extends over 14 amino acids. J was trimmed by 8 bases and V by 1 base; bases with no gene match: 4.

This clonotype has a count of ten or more. This rearrangement joins TRBV18 to TRBJ1-1; D is uncertain. CDR1 and CDR2 from the germline V gene are KGHSH and LQKENI. This CDR3 has 17 amino acids. V was pared by 2 bases and J by 0 bases, with 16 bases between. DNA of the CDR3: TGTGCCAGCTCACCATTCCAAGGCCGTTCCATGAACACTGAAGCTTTCTTT. Translated: CASSPFQGRSMNTEAFF.